This T cell receptor beta chain was captured in a study of T cell repertoires in cytomegalovirus infection. Study information: CMV epitopes in the study were HLA-C-restricted (recently identified) and HLA-B-restricted (well studied). Based on public TCR beta signatures, there were indications of CMV infection and of a matching HLA type. General study points: Dominant in the ex vivo response were TCR beta clonotypes restricted by HLA-C and specific for CMV. Cumulative frequency (of public TCR beta family members) identified carriers of CMV plus the relevant HLA.

TCRdb recomputed calls from the reads with MiXCR, one row per CDR3 protein. The sample includes 40,000 to 55,000 distinct CDR3 sequences, around 20% of them seen just once. V dropped 5 bases and J dropped 7 bases, with 18 bases sitting between them. CDR3 length: 14 amino acids. This clonotype was seen ten or more times. Its antigen is currently unknown. V is TRBV12-3 or TRBV12-4 and J is TRBJ2-7, with D unresolved. This material consisted of CD8+ T cells from cultured PBMCs, taken from culture after CMV antigen stimulation. The receptor was isolated from a human donor in good health (CMV status not recorded). Some clones in this sample may be carry-over from other donors' samples. CDR3 amino acids: CASSLPGSVGEQYF. In DNA, the CDR3 is TGTGCCAGCAGTCTACCCGGATCCGTAGGGGAGCAGTACTTC.